The next 13 T cell receptor beta chains were all read from a single sample in a study of control samples from healthy donors and cancer patients. TCRdb keeps only in-frame clones here, not all; method: immunoSEQ multiplex PCR. This sample yields roughly 98,000 clones, of which about four fifths are seen a single time; around 10% belongs to the top ten. The sequencing sample was made of blood. Source of these receptors: a woman aged 55 to 70 in good health.

There are a few counts of this clone. J is TRBJ1-1 and V is TRBV5-6; a weak D match, TRBD1 (6 bases). With 0 bases removed from V and 6 bases from J, the gap between germline ends came to 12 bases. Germline CDR1 SGHDT, CDR2 YYEEEE. The CDR3 runs to 14 residues. The CDR3, as DNA: TGTGCCAGCAGCTTGGTGGGGGGCACGGCTGAAGCTTTCTTT. Protein sequence: CASSLVGGTAEAFF.

The rearrangement links TRBV9 to TRBJ1-5; possible D gene TRBD1, 6 bases. V shed 5 bases and J shed 2 bases, with 17 bases lying between them. This CDR3 has 16 residues. CDR1 and CDR2 from the germline V gene are SGDLS and YYNGEE. DNA of the CDR3: TGTGCCAGCAGGTACACTGAGGGGGTTGGCAATCAGCCCCAGCATTTT. Amino acids: CASRYTEGVGNQPQHF.

This clone appeared once. The chain combines TRBV11-3 with TRBJ2-3; unclear D gene. In germline, CDR1 is SGHNT, CDR2 YENEEA. The V gene lost 3 bases and the J gene lost 10 bases, with 8 bases spanning the gap. The CDR3 is made up of 11 amino acids. The CDR3 region has the DNA TGTGCCAGCAGCTTGGTTACGTCGCAGTATTTT. The encoded protein is CASSLVTSQYF.

Only one count was recorded for this clone. V gene TRBV3-1 (or the pseudogene TRBV3-2) combines with J gene TRBJ1-4; 8 nucleotides line up with TRBD1. This CDR3 has 16 residues. CDR1 LGHDT and CDR2 YNNKEL come from the germline V gene (reference sequence). The trim removed 5 bases at V and 10 bases at J, leaving 15 bases unmatched. CDR3 protein: CASSKLPPGQGAKLFF. The CDR3 DNA follows: TGTGCCAGCAGCAAACTACCCCCCGGGCAGGGGGCAAAACTGTTTTTT.

The rearrangement links TRBV27 to TRBJ1-1; no clear D. Germline CDR1 and CDR2: MNHEY and SMNVEV (reference sequence). V gave up 6 bases and J gave up 2 bases, with 13 bases separating them. CDR3 length: 14 amino acids. The CDR3 protein is CASSPIPPNTEAFF. CDR3 nucleotides: TGTGCCAGCAGCCCAATACCACCCAACACTGAAGCTTTCTTT.

The chain employs TRBV29-1 and TRBJ1-5; no reliable D call. The CDR3 consists of 14 residues. Trimming shortened V by 0 bases and J by 2 bases, and 8 bases separated the two germline ends. Looked up from germline, CDR1 is SQVTM and CDR2 is ANQGSEA. The CDR3 nucleotides are TGCAGCGTTGAAGATGGAGCAGGCAATCAGCCCCAGCATTTT. The encoded protein is CSVEDGAGNQPQHF.

The rearrangement joins TRBV6-1 to TRBJ1-5, with a possible D match to TRBD1 (6 bases). Germline V gene data show CDR1 as MNHNS and CDR2 as SASEGT. CDR3 length equals 16 residues. V lost 1 base to trimming and J lost 0 bases, with 10 bases between them. The CDR3 sequence is CASSEVDRLSNQPQHF. CDR3 DNA: TGTGCCAGCAGTGAAGTCGACAGGCTTAGCAATCAGCCCCAGCATTTT.

The genes are TRBV11-2 and TRBJ1-3; possible D gene TRBD1, 6 bases. Germline CDR1 reads SGHAT; CDR2 reads FQNNGV. V lost 2 bases and J 4 bases, leaving 18 bases between the germline ends. The CDR3 extends over 17 amino acids. DNA of the CDR3: TGTGCCAGCAGCTTATCCACAGGCTGGGGGGCAGGAAACACCATATATTTT. Amino acids: CASSLSTGWGAGNTIYF.

The chain links TRBV7-9 to TRBJ1-2; 12 bases map to TRBD1. The ends lost 5 bases at V and 8 bases at J; junction bases unmatched: 3. The CDR3 totals 13 residues. Per the germline V gene, CDR1 is SEHNR and CDR2 is FQNEAQ (reference sequence). CDR3 sequence: CASSLGTGGGYTF. The CDR3 DNA follows: TGTGCCAGCAGCCTAGGGACAGGGGGCGGCTACACCTTC.

The V gene is TRBV7-9, the J gene TRBJ2-3; 8 bases are a match to TRBD2. The CDR3 covers 15 residues. Germline CDR1 is SEHNR and CDR2 is FQNEAQ (reference sequence). J lost 4 bases, V lost 3 bases, and 6 bases had no gene match. CDR3 sequence: CASSFPGRAPDTQYF. The CDR3 DNA reads as TGTGCCAGCAGCTTCCCCGGGAGGGCCCCAGATACGCAGTATTTT.

The V call is TRBV4-2, the J call TRBJ2-7, with 11 bases identical to TRBD2. CDR1 is LGHNA and CDR2 is YNFKEQ in the germline V gene. The V segment lost 0 bases and the J segment 3 bases; nucleotides outside the gene matches: 4. The CDR3 covers 16 residues. The CDR3 coding sequence is TGTGCCAGCAGCCAAGAAGTGACTAGCGGGATCTACGAGCAGTACTTC. Translating gives CASSQEVTSGIYEQYF.

The rearrangement joins TRBV3-1 (or the pseudogene TRBV3-2) to TRBJ2-5; D uncertain. The ends were cut back, 7 bases at V and 1 base at J, with 13 bases in the middle. Germline V CDR1 and CDR2: LGHDT, YNNKEL (reference sequence). The CDR3 consists of 14 residues. CDR3 protein: CASTPFGVQETQYF. CDR3 DNA: TGTGCCAGCACCCCGTTCGGAGTCCAAGAGACCCAGTACTTC.

The genes are TRBV10-2 and TRBJ1-2; perhaps TRBD1 as D (5 bases). V was pared by 3 bases and J by 2 bases, with 7 bases between. The CDR3 consists of 13 residues. Germline CDR1 and CDR2: WSHSY and SAAADI. CDR3 sequence: CASSDWGNYGYTF. The CDR3 DNA is TGCGCCAGCAGTGATTGGGGGAACTATGGCTACACCTTC.